This T cell receptor beta chain was captured by sequencing in a study of blood T cells in healthy people across ages. It was with a sample-barcoded 5' primer and a J-beta primer mix that a second PCR of about 7 to 12 cycles was run. From each sample, at least 2.5 million paired-end reads containing CDR3 were obtained. TCRdb ran MiXCR on the 5' RACE reads and lists one entry per CDR3 protein. The data show roughly 800,000 distinct CDR3 sequences, roughly 60% seen once. The authors isolated at least 6 million PBMCs per sample. Germline CDR1 is DFQATT and CDR2 is SNEGSKA (reference sequence). The CDR3 runs to 14 residues. Trimming cost V 4 bases and J 3 bases, with 15 bases left between them.

The clonotype originates from a man aged 25-45 years in good health. The source material was blood. This chain joins TRBV20-1 and TRBJ2-5; D uncertain. The CDR3 DNA reads TGCAGTGCTACGTTTGGTGGGATAAAAGAGACCCAGTACTTC. Protein sequence: CSATFGGIKETQYF.